The text below deals with one T cell receptor beta chain. Libraries were prepared by immunoSEQ multiplex PCR; TCRdb keeps only in-frame clonotypes and omits some of them. Of around 30,000 clones in the sample, about 92% were seen once. This sample was included in a study of T cell changes during pregnancy in multiple sclerosis. The CDR3 consists of 14 residues. Trimming removed 1 base from V and 1 base from J, with 7 bases in between. Germline loops: CDR1 MGHDK, CDR2 SYGVNS. This sample comprised CD4+ T cells from peripheral blood mononuclear cells, obtained in the second trimester of pregnancy. The chain has TRBV25-1 and TRBJ1-1; the D is unclear. The TCR sequence derives from a female donor with multiple sclerosis, enrolled in a pregnancy study. The DNA for the CDR3 is TGTGCCAGCAGTGAATTACGGGGGAACACTGAAGCTTTCTTT. It translates to CASSELRGNTEAFF.